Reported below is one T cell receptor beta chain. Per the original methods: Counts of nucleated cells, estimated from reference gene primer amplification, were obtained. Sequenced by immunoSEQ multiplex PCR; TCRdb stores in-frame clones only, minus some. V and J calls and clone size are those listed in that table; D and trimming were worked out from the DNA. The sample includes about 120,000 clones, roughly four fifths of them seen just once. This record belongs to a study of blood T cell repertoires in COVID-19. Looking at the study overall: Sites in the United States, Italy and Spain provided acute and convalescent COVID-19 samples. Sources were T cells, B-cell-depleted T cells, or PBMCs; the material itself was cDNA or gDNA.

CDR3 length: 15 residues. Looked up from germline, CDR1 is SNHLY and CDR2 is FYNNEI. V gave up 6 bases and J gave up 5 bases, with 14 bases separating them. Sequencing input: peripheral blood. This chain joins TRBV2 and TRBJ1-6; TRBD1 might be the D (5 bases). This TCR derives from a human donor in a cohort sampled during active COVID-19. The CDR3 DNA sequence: TGTGCCAGCAGGACACAGGTCCTGAATAATTCACCCCTCCACTTT. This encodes CASRTQVLNNSPLHF. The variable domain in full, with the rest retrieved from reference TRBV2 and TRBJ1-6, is EPEVTQTPSHQVTQMGQEVILRCVPISNHLYFYWYRQILGQKVEFLVSFYNNEISEKSEIFDDQFSVERPDGSNFTLKIRSTKLEDSAMYFCASRTQVLNNSPLHFGNGTRLTVT.